This entry features one TCR beta chain sequence. This clonotype was counted only a few times. Its cognate antigen has yet to be identified. No quality values exist for individual bases; no much larger clone is one base distant. These data come from a study of blood T cells in healthy people across ages (dated by TCRdb to 2014 to 2015). Concerning the study at large: Template switching captured roughly one uniquely barcoded TCR beta cDNA molecule per two T cells in model experiments. The study measured age-related changes in TCR beta repertoire diversity using deep sequencing normalized with unique cDNA molecular identifiers. The study analyzed two additional independent replicas of 1 million unique cDNA reads from the same blood draw for two donors, one aged 18 to 29 and one aged 80 or older. Donors were grouped into four age groups: young (average 16 years), middle-aged (about 40), aged (about 60) and long-lived (just over 80).

The library was built by means of 5' RACE. The sequencer was an Illumina HiSeq 2500. The second PCR ran for about 6 to 11 cycles and used a J-beta primer mix along with a sample-barcoded 5' primer. Each TCR beta cDNA molecule received a unique molecular identifier from a template-switch 5' adaptor carrying 12 random nucleotides. Each sample yielded at least 2.5 million CDR3-containing paired-end reads. The Mint cDNA synthesis kit, primed by a TRBC-specific oligonucleotide, was used to synthesize first-strand cDNA from all RNA. After uracil-DNA glycosylase treatment, a first 18-cycle PCR used universal primers M1SS and BC2_uni_R on all cDNA. As for how the authors treated the data: For normalization, 1 million high-quality reads, each with a distinct molecular identifier, were randomly selected from each sample. Reads with shared molecular identifiers were discarded instead of being binned into consensus sequences. CDR3 identification, clonotype clustering and error correction used MiTCR with a Q25 quality threshold and the strictest error-elimination algorithm. A nonparametric unseen species model with Euler transformation was used to estimate a lower bound on total TCR beta diversity. Using fastp at Q25 and MiXCR, TCRdb reprocessed the public reads and kept productive beta chains. Each CDR3 protein gets just one entry, which takes the most common genes and DNA from the rows behind it. The V and J calls and clone size come from TCRdb's table, not from the authors' own analysis. The sample records roughly 700,000 distinct CDR3 sequences, approximately 25% of which are singletons. More than 8.5% of the sample comes from the top ten.

The CDR3 sequence holds 13 residues, the cysteine and phenylalanine included. The only DNA kept is the CDR3, 39 bases in frame from the first base. From the germline V gene, CDR1 is SGHTA and CDR2 is FQGTGA. Relative to germline, V is missing 5 bases and J is missing 6 bases, with 4 bases of the junction outside any gene match. The investigation overall reported the following: Compared with the aged group, the long-lived group had more naive CD4+ T cells, fewer expanded clones and increased TCR diversity, suggesting age selection. Because donor CMV infection status was unknown, age-related changes in expanded clonotypes were potentially confounded. Bulk unsorted PBMC profiling prevented conclusive comparison of naive and antigen-experienced compartments. Observed TCR beta diversity correlated strongly with the percentage of naive T cells measured by flow cytometry. Estimates of total diversity from one million sequenced T cells were regarded as lower bounds and underestimates. As age increased, observed TCR beta diversity per million T cells dropped in a roughly linear way, and a significant reduction was already evident by age 40.

The donors were under 40 Caucasian individuals from Russia, aged about 6 to 100 years, who were systemically healthy. Each donor gave approximately 10 milliliters of peripheral blood, collected into EDTA-treated Vacutainer tubes. Ficoll-Paque density-gradient centrifugation was used to isolate PBMCs, with at least 6.5 million per sample. Total RNA, at least 6 micrograms per sample, was extracted from PBMCs with Trizol reagent. For every donor, flow cytometry on a PBMC aliquot measured the percentage of naive CD45RAhigh/CD27high T cells. The sample was also reused in another study, on T cells of mothers and their children. As noted in the second study: Donors were nine systemically healthy Caucasian individuals: three mothers and their six children. cDNA synthesis consumed the entire amount of extracted RNA, loaded at approximately 1.4 ug RNA in each 15 ul reaction. Sample barcodes and 2-4 random nucleotides were added via the M1S primer in the second PCR. Over 9.5 million TCR beta CDR3 reads came from each mother, compared with approximately 3 million reads from each child. TCR recombination output is similarly shaped by thymic selection in related and unrelated pairs, with a minor effect exerted by inherited differences. Normalized repertoire overlap was always slightly but never significantly higher in related than unrelated mother-child pairs. No persistent microchimeric T cell clones were detected, at a sensitivity of approximately 100 clones per million clonotypes. To look for features that set related mother-child pairs apart from unrelated individuals, the researchers ran deep NGS to compare the TCR beta repertoires of mothers and children. The mean age was roughly 36 +/- 4 years for the mothers and 11 +/- 4 years for the children. After adapter ligation with NEBNext reagents, the libraries were sequenced on Illumina HiSeq 2000 with 100+100 nt paired-end reads. Mother and child libraries were prepared a month apart and sequenced in separate runs to prevent cross-contamination. For each donor, between roughly 500,000 and 2,200,000 distinct TCR beta clonotypes were identified. Naive TCR beta clonotypes were estimated from low-frequency clonotypes matched to each donor's FACS-determined naive share, without sorting.

Here the chain combines TRBV7-3 and TRBJ2-3; TRBD2 matches 8 bases in the middle. Source material: blood. This receptor was obtained from a boy aged 5 to 17 in good health. The CDR3 corresponds to CASSRRGGDTQYF. The nucleotide sequence is TGTGCCAGCAGCCGTCGGGGGGGCGATACGCAGTATTTT. With the rest looked up from the reference TRBV7-3 and TRBJ2-3 genes rather than sequenced, the full variable domain is GAGVSQTPSNKVTEKGKYVELRCDPISGHTALYWYRQSLGQGPEFLIYFQGTGAADDSGLPNDRFFAVRPEGSVSTLKIQRTERGDSAVYLCASSRRGGDTQYFGPGTRLTVL.